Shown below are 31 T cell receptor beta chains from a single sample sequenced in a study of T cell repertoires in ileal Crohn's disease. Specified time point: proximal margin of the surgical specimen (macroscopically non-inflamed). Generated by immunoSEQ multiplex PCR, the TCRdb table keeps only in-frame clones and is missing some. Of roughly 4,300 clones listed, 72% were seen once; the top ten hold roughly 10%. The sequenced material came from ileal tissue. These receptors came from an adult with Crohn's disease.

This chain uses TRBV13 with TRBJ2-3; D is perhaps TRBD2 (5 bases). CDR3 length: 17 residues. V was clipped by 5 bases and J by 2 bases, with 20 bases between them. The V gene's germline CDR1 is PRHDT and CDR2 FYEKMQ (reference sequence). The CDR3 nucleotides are TGTGCCAGCAGCCCCGACACTAGTATTTCTAACACAGATACGCAGTATTTT. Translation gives CASSPDTSISNTDTQYF.

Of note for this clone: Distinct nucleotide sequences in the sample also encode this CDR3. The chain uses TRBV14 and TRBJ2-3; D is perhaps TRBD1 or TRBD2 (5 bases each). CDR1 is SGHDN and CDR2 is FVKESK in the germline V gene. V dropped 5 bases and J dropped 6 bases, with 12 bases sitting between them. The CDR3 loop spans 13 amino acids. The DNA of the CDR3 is TGTGCCAGCAGCTTTAACAGGAGGGATACGCAGTATTTT. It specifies CASSFNRRDTQYF.

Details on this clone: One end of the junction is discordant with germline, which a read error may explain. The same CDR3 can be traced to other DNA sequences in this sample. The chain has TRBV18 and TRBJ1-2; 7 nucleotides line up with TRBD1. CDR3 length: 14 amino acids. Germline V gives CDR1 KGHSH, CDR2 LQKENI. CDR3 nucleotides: TGCGCCAGCTCAGAAGAGTCAGGGGGCTATGGCTACACCTTC. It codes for CASSEESGGYGYTF.

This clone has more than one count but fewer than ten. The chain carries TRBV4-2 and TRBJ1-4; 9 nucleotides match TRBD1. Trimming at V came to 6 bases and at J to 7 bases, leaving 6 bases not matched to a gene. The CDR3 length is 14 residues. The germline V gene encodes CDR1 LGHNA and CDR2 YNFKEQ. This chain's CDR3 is CASRGTGQSEKLFF. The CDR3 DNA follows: TGTGCCAGCAGGGGGACAGGGCAGAGTGAAAAACTGTTTTTT.

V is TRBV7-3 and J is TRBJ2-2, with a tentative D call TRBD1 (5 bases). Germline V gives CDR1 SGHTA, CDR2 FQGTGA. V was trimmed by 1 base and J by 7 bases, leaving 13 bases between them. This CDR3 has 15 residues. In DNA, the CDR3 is TGTGCCAGCAGCTTAAGGCAGGGCCAAGGCGGGGAGCTGTTTTTT. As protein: CASSLRQGQGGELFF.

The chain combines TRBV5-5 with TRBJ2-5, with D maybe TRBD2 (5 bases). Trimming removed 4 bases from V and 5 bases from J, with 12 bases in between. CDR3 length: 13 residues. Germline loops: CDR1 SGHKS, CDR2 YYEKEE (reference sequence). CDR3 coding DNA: TGTGCCAGCAGCCGGATTGAGCGGGAGACCCAGTACTTC. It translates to CASSRIERETQYF.

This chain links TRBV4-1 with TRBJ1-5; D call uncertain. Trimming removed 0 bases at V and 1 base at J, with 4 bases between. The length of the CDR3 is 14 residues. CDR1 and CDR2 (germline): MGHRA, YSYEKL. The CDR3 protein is CASSQEGSNQPQHF. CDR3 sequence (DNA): TGCGCCAGCAGCCAAGAGGGGAGCAATCAGCCCCAGCATTTT.

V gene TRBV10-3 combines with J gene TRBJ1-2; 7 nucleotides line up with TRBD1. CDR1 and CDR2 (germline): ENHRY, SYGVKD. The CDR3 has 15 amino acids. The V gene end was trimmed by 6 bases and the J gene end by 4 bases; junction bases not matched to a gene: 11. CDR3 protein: CAIRASTGDIYGYTF. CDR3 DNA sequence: TGTGCCATCAGGGCGAGTACAGGGGATATCTATGGCTACACCTTC.

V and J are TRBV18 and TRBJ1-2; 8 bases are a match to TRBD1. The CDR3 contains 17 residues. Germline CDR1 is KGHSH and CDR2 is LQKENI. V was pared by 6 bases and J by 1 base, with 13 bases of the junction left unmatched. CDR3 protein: CASSPQGAGGDNYGYTF. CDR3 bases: TGTGCCAGCTCCCCCCAAGGGGCAGGGGGCGATAACTATGGCTACACCTTC.

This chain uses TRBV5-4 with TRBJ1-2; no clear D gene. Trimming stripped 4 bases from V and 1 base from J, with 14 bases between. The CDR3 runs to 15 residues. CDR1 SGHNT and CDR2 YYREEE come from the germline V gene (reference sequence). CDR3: CASSRDGINNYGYTF. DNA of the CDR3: TGTGCCAGCAGCCGTGACGGTATTAATAACTATGGCTACACCTTC.

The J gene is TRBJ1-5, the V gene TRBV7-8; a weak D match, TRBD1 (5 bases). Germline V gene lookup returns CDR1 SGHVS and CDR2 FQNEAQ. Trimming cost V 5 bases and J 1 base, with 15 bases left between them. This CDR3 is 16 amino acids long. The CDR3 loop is CASSPQAAGSNQPQHF. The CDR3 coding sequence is TGTGCCAGCAGCCCACAGGCCGCAGGGAGCAATCAGCCCCAGCATTTT.

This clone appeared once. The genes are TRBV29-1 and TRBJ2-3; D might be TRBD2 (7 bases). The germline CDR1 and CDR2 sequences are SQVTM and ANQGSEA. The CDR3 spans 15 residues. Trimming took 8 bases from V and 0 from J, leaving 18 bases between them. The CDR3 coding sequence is TGCAGCTCCGAGGGGGAGGGTGCTAGCACAGATACGCAGTATTTT. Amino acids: CSSEGEGASTDTQYF.

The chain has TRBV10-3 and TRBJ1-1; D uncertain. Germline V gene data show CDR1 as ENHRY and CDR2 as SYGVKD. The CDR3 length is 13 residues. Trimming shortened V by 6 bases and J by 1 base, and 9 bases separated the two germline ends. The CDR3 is CAISATENTEAFF. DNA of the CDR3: TGTGCCATCAGCGCGACGGAGAACACTGAAGCTTTCTTT.

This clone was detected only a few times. CDR3 region: CASSLERGGRPNEQYF. The CDR3 DNA sequence: TGTGCCAGCAGCTTAGAGCGGGGGGGCCGTCCGAACGAGCAGTACTTC. The rearrangement joins TRBV7-9 to TRBJ2-7, with 10 bases fitting TRBD2. The CDR3 length is 16 residues. V was clipped by 1 base and J by 5 bases; unmatched bases: 8. Germline values: CDR1 SEHNR, CDR2 FQNEAQ (reference sequence).

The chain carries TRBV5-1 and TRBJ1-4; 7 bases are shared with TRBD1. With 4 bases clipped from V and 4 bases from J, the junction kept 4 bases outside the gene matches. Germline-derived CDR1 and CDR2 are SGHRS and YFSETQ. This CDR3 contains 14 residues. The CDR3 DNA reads TGCGCCAGCAGCGGGGGACAGAATAATGAAAAACTGTTTTTT. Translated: CASSGGQNNEKLFF. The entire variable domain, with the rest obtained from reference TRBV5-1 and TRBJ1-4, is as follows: KAGVTQTPRYLIKTRGQQVTLSCSPISGHRSVSWYQQTPGQGLQFLFEYFSETQRNKGNFPGRFSGRQFSNSRSEMNVSTLELGDSALYLCASSGGQNNEKLFFGSGTQLSVL.

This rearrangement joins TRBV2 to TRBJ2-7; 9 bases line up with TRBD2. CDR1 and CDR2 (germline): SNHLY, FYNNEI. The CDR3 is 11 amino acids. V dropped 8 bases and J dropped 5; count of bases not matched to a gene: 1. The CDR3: CASGTSHEQYF. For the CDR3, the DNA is TGTGCCAGCGGGACTAGCCACGAGCAGTACTTC.

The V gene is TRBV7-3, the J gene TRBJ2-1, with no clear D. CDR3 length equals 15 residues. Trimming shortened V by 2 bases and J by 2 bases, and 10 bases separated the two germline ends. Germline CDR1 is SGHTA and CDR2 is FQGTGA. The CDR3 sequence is CASSLVLRTYNEQFF. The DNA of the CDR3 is TGTGCCAGCAGCTTAGTGCTACGGACCTACAATGAGCAGTTCTTC.

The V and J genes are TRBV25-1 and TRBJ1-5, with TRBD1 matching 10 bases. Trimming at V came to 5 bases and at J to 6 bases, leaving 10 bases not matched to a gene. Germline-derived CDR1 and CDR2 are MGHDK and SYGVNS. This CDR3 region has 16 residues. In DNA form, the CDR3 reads TGTGCCAGCAGTCCTACAGGGACAGGGGTATCTCAGCCCCAGCATTTT. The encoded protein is CASSPTGTGVSQPQHF.

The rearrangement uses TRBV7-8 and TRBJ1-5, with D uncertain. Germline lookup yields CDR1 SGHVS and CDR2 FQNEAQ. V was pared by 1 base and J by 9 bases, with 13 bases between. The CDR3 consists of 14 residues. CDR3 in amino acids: CASSLVESSGPQHF. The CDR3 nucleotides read TGTGCCAGCAGCTTAGTCGAGAGTTCGGGGCCCCAGCATTTT.

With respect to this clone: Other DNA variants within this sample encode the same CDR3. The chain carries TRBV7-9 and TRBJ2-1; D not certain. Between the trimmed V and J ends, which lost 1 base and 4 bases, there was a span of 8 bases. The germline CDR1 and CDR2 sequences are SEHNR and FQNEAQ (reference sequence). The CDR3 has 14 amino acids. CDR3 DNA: TGTGCCAGCAGCTTAGTGGGCCCGTACAATGAGCAGTTCTTC. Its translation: CASSLVGPYNEQFF.

CDR3 sequence (DNA): TGTGCCAGCAGTCCACGGGGGGGGTGGGCCTACACCTTC. Translated, it gives CASSPRGGWAYTF. The V and J genes are TRBV27 and TRBJ1-2, with D tentatively TRBD1 (5 bases). The germline CDR1 and CDR2 sequences are MNHEY and SMNVEV (reference sequence). The CDR3 is 13 residues long. V lost 5 bases and J 10 bases, leaving 17 bases between the germline ends.

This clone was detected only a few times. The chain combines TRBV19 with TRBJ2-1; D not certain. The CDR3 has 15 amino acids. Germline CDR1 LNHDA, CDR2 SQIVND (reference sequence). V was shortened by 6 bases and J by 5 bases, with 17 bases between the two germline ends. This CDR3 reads CASSLRMTVNNEQFF. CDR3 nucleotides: TGTGCCAGTAGCCTCAGAATGACCGTAAACAATGAGCAGTTCTTC.

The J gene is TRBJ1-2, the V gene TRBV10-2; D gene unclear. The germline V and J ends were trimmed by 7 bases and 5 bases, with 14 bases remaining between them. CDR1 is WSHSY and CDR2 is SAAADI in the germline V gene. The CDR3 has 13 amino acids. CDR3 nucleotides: TGCGCCAGCAAGCCCACTATAATGTATGGCTACACCTTC. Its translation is CASKPTIMYGYTF.

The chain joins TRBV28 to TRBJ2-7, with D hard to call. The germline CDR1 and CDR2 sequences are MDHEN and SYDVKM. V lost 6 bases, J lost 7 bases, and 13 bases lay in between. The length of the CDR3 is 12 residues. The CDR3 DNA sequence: TGTGCCAGCAGCCCGGCTAAGGAGGAGCAGTACTTC. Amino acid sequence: CASSPAKEEQYF.

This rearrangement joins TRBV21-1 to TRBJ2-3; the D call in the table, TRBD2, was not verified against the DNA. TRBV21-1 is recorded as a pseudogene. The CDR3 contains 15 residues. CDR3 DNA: TGTGCCAGCAGCAGGCGGGGGGTCGACACAGATACGCAGTATTTT. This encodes CASSRRGVDTDTQYF.

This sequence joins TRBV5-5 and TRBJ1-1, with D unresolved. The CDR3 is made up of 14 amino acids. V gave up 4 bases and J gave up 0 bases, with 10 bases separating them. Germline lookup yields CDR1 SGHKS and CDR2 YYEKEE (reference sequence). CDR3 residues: CASSLDAVNTEAFF. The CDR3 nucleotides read TGTGCCAGCAGCCTGGACGCCGTGAACACTGAAGCTTTCTTT.

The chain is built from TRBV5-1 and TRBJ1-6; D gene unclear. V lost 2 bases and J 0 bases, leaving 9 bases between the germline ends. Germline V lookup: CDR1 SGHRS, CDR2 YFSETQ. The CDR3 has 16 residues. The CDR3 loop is CASSFGYRSYNSPLHF. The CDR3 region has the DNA TGCGCCAGCAGCTTCGGTTACCGCTCCTATAATTCACCCCTCCACTTT.

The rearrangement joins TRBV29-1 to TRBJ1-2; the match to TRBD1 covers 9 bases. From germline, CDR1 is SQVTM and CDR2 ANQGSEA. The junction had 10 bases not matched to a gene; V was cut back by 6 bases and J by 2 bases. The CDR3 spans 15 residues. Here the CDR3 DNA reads TGCAGCGTCGTGGGGACAGGGTGGCCCAACTATGGCTACACCTTC. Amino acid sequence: CSVVGTGWPNYGYTF. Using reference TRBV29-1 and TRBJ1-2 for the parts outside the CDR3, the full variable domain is SAVISQKPSRDICQRGTSLTIQCQVDSQVTMMFWYRQQPGQSLTLIATANQGSEATYESGFVIDKFPISRPNLTFSTLTVSNMSPEDSSIYLCSVVGTGWPNYGYTFGSGTRLTVV.

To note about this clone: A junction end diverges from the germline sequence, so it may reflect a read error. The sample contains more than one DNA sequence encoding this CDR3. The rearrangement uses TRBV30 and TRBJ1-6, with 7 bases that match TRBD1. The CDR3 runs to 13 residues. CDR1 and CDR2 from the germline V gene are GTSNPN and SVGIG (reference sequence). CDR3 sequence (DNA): TGTGCCTGGGTAGGACAGGTCGCTTCACCTCTCCACTTT. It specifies CAWVGQVASPLHF.

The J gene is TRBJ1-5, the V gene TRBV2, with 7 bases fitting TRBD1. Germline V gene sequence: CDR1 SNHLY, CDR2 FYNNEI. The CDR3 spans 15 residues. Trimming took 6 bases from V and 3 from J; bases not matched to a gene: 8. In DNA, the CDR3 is TGTGCCAGCAGCCACAGGGGAGGGGTCAATCAGCCCCAGCATTTT. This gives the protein CASSHRGGVNQPQHF.

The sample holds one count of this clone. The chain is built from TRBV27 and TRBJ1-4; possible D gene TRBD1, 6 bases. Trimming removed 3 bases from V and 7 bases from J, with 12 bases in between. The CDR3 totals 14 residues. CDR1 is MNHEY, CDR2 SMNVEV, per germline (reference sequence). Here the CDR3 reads CASSFRQEPEKLFF. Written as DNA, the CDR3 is TGTGCCAGCAGTTTCCGACAGGAGCCTGAAAAACTGTTTTTT.